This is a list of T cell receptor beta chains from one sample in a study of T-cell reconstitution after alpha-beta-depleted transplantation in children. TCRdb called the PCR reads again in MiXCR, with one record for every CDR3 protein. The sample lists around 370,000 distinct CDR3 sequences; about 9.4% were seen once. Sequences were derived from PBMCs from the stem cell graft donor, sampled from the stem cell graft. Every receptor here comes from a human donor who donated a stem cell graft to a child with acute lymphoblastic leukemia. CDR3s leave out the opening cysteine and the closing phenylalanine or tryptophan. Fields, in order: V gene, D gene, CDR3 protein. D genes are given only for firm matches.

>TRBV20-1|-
SARDGPGFNEQF
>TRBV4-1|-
ASSPRGFYEQY
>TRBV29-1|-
SVREITGELF
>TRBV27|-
ASSSFGELF
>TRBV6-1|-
ASRNTRGTNEKLF
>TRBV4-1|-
ASSQDTTGRQG
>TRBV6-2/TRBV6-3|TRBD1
ASSYGTGDLLQNIQY
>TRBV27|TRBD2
ASSRETSGSGELF
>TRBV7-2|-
ASSSHGGDYGCT
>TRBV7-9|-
ASNFFGRQKSETQY
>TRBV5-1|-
ASSLSLDGVTGELF
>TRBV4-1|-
ASSLLGPTGELF
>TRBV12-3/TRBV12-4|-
ASSPSGATNYGYT
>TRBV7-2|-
ASRISRGKVGTEAF
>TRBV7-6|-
ASSLEGASAEQY
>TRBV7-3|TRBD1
ASCKGATNETLF
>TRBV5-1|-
ASSLEPGGPYEQY
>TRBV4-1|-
ASSPKGRGGTEAF
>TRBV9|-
ASSVRTSSNEQF
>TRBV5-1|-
ASSLGVSEETQY
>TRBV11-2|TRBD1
ASSFSRTGYSNQPQH
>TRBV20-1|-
SARDYRDVDEKLF
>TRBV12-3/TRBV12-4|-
ASSHRSKNIQY
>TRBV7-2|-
ASSLDRNGPRVRY
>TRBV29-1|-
SVVIENSNEQF
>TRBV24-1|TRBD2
ATSDKTSGRSDTQY
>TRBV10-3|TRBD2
AISEPDKAGFADTQY
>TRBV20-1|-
SAREAMRVTDTQY
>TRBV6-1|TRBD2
ASSALAGDSTDTQY
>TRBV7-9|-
ASSPTADRTYEQY
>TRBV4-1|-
ASSQGPGDTQY
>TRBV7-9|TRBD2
ASSFHFSGRAYEQY
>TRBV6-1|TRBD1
ASIRDRGVGGRTEAF
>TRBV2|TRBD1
ASSDPGQGSTDTQY
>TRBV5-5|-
ASSLGGGNTEAF
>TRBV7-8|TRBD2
ASSPRRTSLLNEQF
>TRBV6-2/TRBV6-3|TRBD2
ASSYSSGRAFPDTQY
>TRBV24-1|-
ATSGPPGEGEKLF
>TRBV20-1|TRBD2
SAGPAGGFLGEQF
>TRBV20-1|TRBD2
SARDGLAGGNEQF
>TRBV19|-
ASKGTPYGYT
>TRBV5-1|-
ASSSMWSGELF
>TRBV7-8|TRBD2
ASSLAVFIAGGPGYEQY
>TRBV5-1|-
ASSFGGNNEQF
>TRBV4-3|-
ASSQGGNGGIHEQF
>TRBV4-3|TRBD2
ASSISGSNTGELF
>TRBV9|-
ASSVGGSRPPTGSYNEQF
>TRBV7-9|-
ASSTEVAGTEAF
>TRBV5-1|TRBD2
ASSPKRQLLAGGLNEQF
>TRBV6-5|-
ASSSINEQF
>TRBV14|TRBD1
ASSQYGTGVQFYGYT
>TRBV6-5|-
ASSGADTQY
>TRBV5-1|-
ASSIDGRNQPQH
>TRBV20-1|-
SARAPGRGYEQY
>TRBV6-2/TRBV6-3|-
ASSSGSRASEQF
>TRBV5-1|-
ASSFGDPGELF
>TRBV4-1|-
ASSHGVQSYEQY
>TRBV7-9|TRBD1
ASSLTGAFLEQF